Listed below are T cell receptor beta chains from one sample, sequenced in a study of T cells after yellow fever vaccination. MiXCR, applied by TCRdb to the 5' RACE reads, yields one record per CDR3 protein. The sample has 200,000 to 250,000 distinct CDR3 sequences, approximately 3% seen once. The material was CD4+ T cells sorted from PBMCs, obtained 10 days after the yellow fever booster vaccination. Receptor source: a man younger than 35 who received the YFV17D yellow fever vaccine. CDR3s include the opening cysteine and the closing phenylalanine or tryptophan. The D gene is left open where the match is weak. The size of a clone is reported for some rows only, either as once, few or many, or as a class for expanded clones.

size: few
length: 15
V: TRBV7-9
D: TRBD1
J: TRBJ1-1
CDR3: CASSLRDSEYTEAFF
DNA: TGTGCCAGCAGCCTCCGGGACAGCGAGTACACTGAAGCTTTCTTT

size: few
length: 17
V: TRBV5-1
D: TRBD2
J: TRBJ2-2
CDR3: CASSLALRGDNTGELFF
DNA: TGCGCCAGCAGCTTGGCCTTACGGGGGGACAACACCGGGGAGCTGTTTTTT

size: few
length: 16
V: TRBV24-1
D: TRBD2
J: TRBJ2-1
CDR3: CATSDSGGASYNEQFF
DNA: TGTGCCACCAGTGATAGCGGGGGGGCCTCCTACAATGAGCAGTTCTTC

size: many
length: 15
V: TRBV6-5
D: .
J: TRBJ1-6
CDR3: CASSYAGGRNSPLHF
DNA: TGTGCCAGCAGTTACGCCGGGGGAAGGAATTCACCCCTCCACTTT

size: many
length: 11
V: TRBV6-2/TRBV6-3
D: .
J: TRBJ2-5
CDR3: CASRLLETQYF
DNA: TGTGCCAGCAGACTTCTGGAGACCCAGTACTTC

size: many
length: 14
V: TRBV10-3
D: .
J: TRBJ2-2
CDR3: CAIRQQGNTGELFF
DNA: TGTGCCATCAGGCAGCAGGGGAACACCGGGGAGCTGTTTTTT

size: many
length: 15
V: TRBV10-3
D: .
J: TRBJ2-7
CDR3: CAISPSGGGGYEQYF
DNA: TGTGCCATCAGCCCCTCGGGAGGAGGGGGATACGAGCAGTACTTC

size: many
length: 15
V: TRBV7-2
D: .
J: TRBJ1-2
CDR3: CASSLARTDLYGYTF
DNA: TGTGCCAGCAGCTTAGCCAGGACAGACCTGTATGGCTACACCTTC

size: many
length: 14
V: TRBV7-2
D: .
J: TRBJ2-3
CDR3: CASKVMGAEDTQYF
DNA: TGTGCCAGCAAAGTTATGGGGGCGGAGGATACGCAGTATTTT

size: many
length: 15
V: TRBV2
D: TRBD1
J: TRBJ1-5
CDR3: CASSPGQGSGQPQHF
DNA: TGTGCCAGCAGCCCCGGACAGGGTTCGGGTCAGCCCCAGCATTTT

size: few
length: 17
V: TRBV6-5
D: TRBD1
J: TRBJ2-7
CDR3: CASSYTPGRGSSYEQYF
DNA: TGTGCCAGCAGTTACACCCCGGGCAGGGGGTCCTCCTACGAGCAGTACTTC

size: .
length: 16
V: TRBV5-5
D: .
J: TRBJ2-7
CDR3: CASSREGRASSYEQYF
DNA: TGTGCCAGCAGCCGAGAGGGGCGCGCCAGCTCCTACGAGCAGTACTTC

size: many
length: 15
V: TRBV6-6
D: .
J: TRBJ1-5
CDR3: CASSSAQSSNQPQHF
DNA: TGTGCCAGCAGTTCGGCCCAGAGCAGCAATCAGCCCCAGCATTTT

size: few
length: 12
V: TRBV6-1
D: .
J: TRBJ2-5
CDR3: CASTVFRETQYF
DNA: TGTGCCAGCACGGTATTTCGAGAGACCCAGTACTTC

size: few
length: 13
V: TRBV7-2
D: .
J: TRBJ2-2
CDR3: CASSLGRGGELFF
DNA: TGTGCCAGCAGCTTAGGCCGGGGCGGGGAGCTGTTTTTT

size: many
length: 11
V: TRBV25-1
D: .
J: TRBJ2-7
CDR3: CASSEGHRMNF
DNA: TGTGCCAGCAGTGAAGGGCACAGGATGAACTTC

size: many
length: 16
V: TRBV7-3
D: TRBD2
J: TRBJ2-1
CDR3: CASSGSSGGVENEQFF
DNA: TGTGCCAGCAGCGGATCTAGCGGGGGGGTGGAGAATGAGCAGTTCTTC

size: .
length: 21
V: TRBV5-1
D: .
J: TRBJ2-7
CDR3: CASSPRPPPAPTGTATYEQYF
DNA: TGCGCCAGCAGCCCACGCCCACCCCCCGCGCCCACCGGGACTGCAACCTACGAGCAGTACTTC

size: few
length: 13
V: TRBV5-1
D: .
J: TRBJ1-1
CDR3: CASSLVHNTEAFF
DNA: TGCGCCAGCAGCTTGGTCCACAACACTGAAGCTTTCTTT

size: few
length: 16
V: TRBV27
D: .
J: TRBJ2-1
CDR3: CASRRGGREYYNEQFF
DNA: TGTGCCAGCAGGAGGGGGGGGCGAGAGTACTACAATGAGCAGTTCTTC

size: few
length: 12
V: TRBV7-6
D: .
J: TRBJ2-1
CDR3: CASSHQSGEQFF
DNA: TGTGCCAGCAGCCATCAAAGCGGTGAGCAGTTCTTC

size: many
length: 16
V: TRBV5-1
D: .
J: TRBJ2-4
CDR3: CASSLGPTSNGNIQYF
DNA: TGCGCCAGCAGCTTGGGGCCGACTAGTAATGGGAACATTCAGTACTTC

size: many
length: 15
V: TRBV4-1
D: .
J: TRBJ1-1
CDR3: CASSQDGRRNTEAFF
DNA: TGCGCCAGCAGCCAAGATGGGAGACGGAACACTGAAGCTTTCTTT

size: .
length: 16
V: TRBV6-5
D: TRBD1
J: TRBJ2-1
CDR3: CASSKQGATPYNEQFF
DNA: TGTGCCAGCAGTAAACAGGGGGCTACCCCCTACAATGAGCAGTTCTTC

size: many
length: 17
V: TRBV7-2
D: .
J: TRBJ2-3
CDR3: CASSPLLGRTFTDTQYF
DNA: TGTGCCAGCAGCCCACTCCTCGGACGGACGTTCACAGATACGCAGTATTTT

size: many
length: 15
V: TRBV20-1
D: TRBD2
J: TRBJ2-3
CDR3: CSASEQRGGPDTQYF
DNA: TGCAGTGCTAGTGAACAGCGGGGGGGCCCAGATACGCAGTATTTT

size: few
length: 12
V: TRBV25-1
D: TRBD1
J: TRBJ2-2
CDR3: CASSWDSGELFF
DNA: TGTGCCAGCAGTTGGGACAGCGGGGAGCTGTTTTTT

size: few
length: 17
V: TRBV23-1
D: TRBD2
J: TRBJ2-3
CDR3: CASRRRAGATGGGTQYF
DNA: TGCGCCAGCCGGCGGCGAGCGGGGGCGACCGGCGGGGGTACGCAGTATTTT

size: few
length: 15
V: TRBV20-1
D: TRBD2
J: TRBJ2-5
CDR3: CSAATSGGASQTQYF
DNA: TGCAGTGCTGCTACTAGCGGGGGGGCCTCCCAGACCCAGTACTTC

size: many
length: 14
V: TRBV6-6
D: .
J: TRBJ2-7
CDR3: CASSTRDSTYEQYF
DNA: TGTGCCAGCAGCACCCGGGATTCGACCTACGAGCAGTACTTC

size: .
length: 18
V: TRBV15
D: .
J: TRBJ2-1
CDR3: CATSRGVEGRSSYNEQFF
DNA: TGTGCCACCAGCAGAGGTGTAGAAGGACGGAGCTCCTACAATGAGCAGTTCTTC

size: many
length: 14
V: TRBV5-4
D: TRBD1
J: TRBJ1-1
CDR3: CASSSGGEPAEAFF
DNA: TGTGCCAGCAGCTCAGGGGGCGAACCTGCTGAAGCTTTCTTT

size: many
length: 15
V: TRBV18
D: TRBD1
J: TRBJ2-7
CDR3: CASSPGQATPYEQYF
DNA: TGTGCCAGCTCACCGGGACAGGCGACCCCCTACGAGCAGTACTTC

size: many
length: 12
V: TRBV23-1
D: TRBD1
J: TRBJ2-4
CDR3: CARLDRGGIQYF
DNA: TGCGCCAGACTAGACAGGGGGGGCATTCAGTACTTC

size: many
length: 15
V: TRBV9
D: TRBD2
J: TRBJ2-5
CDR3: CASSVAAGGIKTQYF
DNA: TGTGCCAGCAGCGTTGCAGCGGGGGGGATAAAGACCCAGTACTTC

size: .
length: 14
V: TRBV29-1
D: TRBD2
J: TRBJ2-5
CDR3: CSVAPSGGVETQYF
DNA: TGCAGCGTTGCCCCTAGCGGGGGGGTCGAGACCCAGTACTTC

size: many
length: 12
V: TRBV20-1
D: .
J: TRBJ1-2
CDR3: CSAPPGAYGYTF
DNA: TGCAGTGCCCCCCCAGGGGCCTATGGCTACACCTTC

size: many
length: 13
V: TRBV29-1
D: TRBD1
J: TRBJ2-5
CDR3: CSAIDRAGETQYF
DNA: TGCAGCGCCATAGACAGGGCCGGAGAGACCCAGTACTTC

size: many
length: 15
V: TRBV5-1
D: .
J: TRBJ2-1
CDR3: CASSSGDSSYNEQFF
DNA: TGCGCCAGCAGCTCTGGCGACAGCTCCTACAATGAGCAGTTCTTC

size: few
length: 14
V: TRBV19
D: .
J: TRBJ1-1
CDR3: CASSKGTENTEAFF
DNA: TGTGCCAGTAGTAAAGGGACGGAAAACACTGAAGCTTTCTTT

size: many
length: 16
V: TRBV7-6
D: .
J: TRBJ2-3
CDR3: CASSSLGQPGTDTQYF
DNA: TGTGCCAGCAGCTCCTTGGGCCAGCCCGGAACAGATACGCAGTATTTT

size: .
length: 15
V: TRBV5-1
D: .
J: TRBJ2-1
CDR3: CASSLSPGSYNEQFF
DNA: TGCGCCAGCAGCTTGTCTCCGGGCTCCTACAATGAGCAGTTCTTC

size: .
length: 16
V: TRBV4-1
D: .
J: TRBJ1-4
CDR3: CASSQSGFARGEKLFF
DNA: TGCGCCAGCAGCCAATCAGGTTTCGCAAGGGGTGAAAAACTGTTTTTT

size: many
length: 12
V: TRBV20-1
D: .
J: TRBJ2-4
CDR3: CSANDIINIQYF
DNA: TGCAGTGCTAATGACATTATAAACATTCAGTACTTC

size: few
length: 16
V: TRBV10-2
D: .
J: TRBJ1-1
CDR3: CASSESRQAKNTEAFF
DNA: TGCGCCAGCAGTGAGTCCCGACAGGCAAAGAACACTGAAGCTTTCTTT

size: many
length: 14
V: TRBV2
D: .
J: TRBJ1-5
CDR3: CASSVEGSNQPQHF
DNA: TGTGCCAGCAGTGTCGAGGGGAGCAATCAGCCCCAGCATTTT

size: many
length: 13
V: TRBV20-1
D: .
J: TRBJ2-5
CDR3: CSAGGGPQETQYF
DNA: TGCAGTGCCGGCGGAGGGCCTCAAGAGACCCAGTACTTC

size: .
length: 14
V: TRBV12-3/TRBV12-4
D: .
J: TRBJ2-7
CDR3: CASSHQGISYEQYF
DNA: TGTGCCAGCAGTCATCAGGGAATTTCCTACGAGCAGTACTTC

size: many
length: 15
V: TRBV18
D: .
J: TRBJ2-5
CDR3: CASSPTPRQAKTQYF
DNA: TGTGCCAGCTCACCTACCCCAAGACAGGCAAAGACCCAGTACTTC

size: few
length: 13
V: TRBV10-3
D: .
J: TRBJ2-1
CDR3: CAISDESDGGQFF
DNA: TGTGCCATCAGTGACGAGTCGGATGGAGGGCAGTTCTTC

size: many
length: 15
V: TRBV24-1
D: .
J: TRBJ2-3
CDR3: CATTGDGAGTDTQYF
DNA: TGTGCCACCACCGGGGATGGGGCCGGCACAGATACGCAGTATTTT

size: .
length: 14
V: TRBV6-6
D: .
J: TRBJ1-5
CDR3: CATKKAVYNQPQHF
DNA: TGTGCCACCAAAAAAGCGGTGTACAATCAGCCCCAGCATTTT

size: few
length: 15
V: TRBV5-6
D: .
J: TRBJ2-2
CDR3: CASSLGSAFTGELFF
DNA: TGTGCCAGCAGCTTGGGGTCCGCCTTCACCGGGGAGCTGTTTTTT

size: .
length: 16
V: TRBV18
D: .
J: TRBJ2-7
CDR3: CASSPPGSVFSYEQYF
DNA: TGTGCCAGCTCACCACCGGGGTCCGTTTTCTCCTACGAGCAGTACTTC

size: .
length: 18
V: TRBV4-3
D: TRBD2
J: TRBJ2-3
CDR3: CASSQGWTSGGPTDTQYF
DNA: TGCGCCAGCAGCCAAGGGTGGACTAGCGGGGGGCCCACAGATACGCAGTATTTT